Sequencing of this T cell receptor beta chain was carried out in a study of human thymus T cells. Repertoires were generated with immunoSEQ multiplex PCR, while TCRdb's copy carries only in-frame clones and drops some. There are roughly 60,000 clones in the sample; about 94% occur only once, and 5.5% to 7% lies in the top ten. For this clone: Its antigen is not known.

Broader study findings: Within thymic and blood repertoires, V and J gene usage appeared to be biased.

The CDR3 loop spans 14 amino acids. Trimming shortened V by 5 bases and J by 0 bases, and 11 bases separated the two germline ends. Per the germline V gene, CDR1 is SGHTA and CDR2 is FQGTGA. Each of the donors was a healthy Finnish infant who was undergoing open corrective cardiac surgery for congenital heart defects. During surgery, about 0.5-1 mL peripheral blood was drawn from four of eight donors. Blood DNA came from all available leukocytes, not a fixed cell number. This receptor was identified in a boy under two years old with a congenital heart defect but otherwise immunologically healthy. The genes are TRBV7-3 and TRBJ2-7, with D uncertain. The sequenced sample was blood. The CDR3, as DNA: TGTGCCAGCAGCGCCGCGACAAACTCCTACGAGCAGTACTTC. It is translated as CASSAATNSYEQYF.